Listed here are 11 T cell receptor beta chains from one sample, sequenced in a study of OX40 agonist ivuxolimab in advanced cancers. Libraries were built with the immunoSEQ multiplex PCR assay. TCRdb took this table from immuneACCESS and kept in-frame rearrangements with V and J called. Such tables lack part of the clones; where checked against another copy, unresolved V genes explain under half of the gap, and the rest is unexplained. This sample lists about 49,000 clones; 81% were detected once. Jointly, the top ten make up almost 6.5% of the sample. Source: CD4+ or CD8+ T cells sorted from blood, taken in a trial of the OX40 agonist ivuxolimab. All receptors come from an adult with an advanced solid tumor such as melanoma, head and neck, liver or kidney cancer.

The genes are TRBV27 and TRBJ2-4; 7 bases are shared with TRBD1. This CDR3 has 15 amino acids. After removal of 1 base from V and 13 bases from J, the junction contained 13 bases not matched to a gene. CDR1 MNHEY and CDR2 SMNVEV come from the germline V gene (reference sequence). The CDR3 region is CASSLLSVGGQPQYF. CDR3 DNA: TGTGCCAGCAGTTTATTATCGGTAGGGGGCCAGCCACAGTACTTC.

This sequence joins TRBV4-3 and TRBJ2-2; 9 nucleotides match TRBD2. CDR3 length equals 17 residues. V shed 3 bases, J shed 4 bases, and the junction held 9 bases outside the gene matches. The germline gives CDR1 LGHNA, CDR2 YSLEER. The CDR3 reads CASSHPLAGGSTGELFF. CDR3 DNA sequence: TGCGCCAGCAGCCACCCCCTGGCGGGAGGGAGCACCGGGGAGCTGTTTTTT.

The chain couples TRBV13 to TRBJ1-1; 7 bases match TRBD1. V lost 5 bases, J lost 3 bases, and 6 bases stayed unmatched. The CDR3 loop spans 14 amino acids. The germline CDR1 and CDR2 sequences are PRHDT and FYEKMQ (reference sequence). CDR3 bases: TGTGCCAGCAGCCAGGGGGGGGCGTACACTGAAGCTTTCTTT. This codes for CASSQGGAYTEAFF.

The chain employs TRBV5-4 and TRBJ1-1; unclear D gene. Trimming stripped 6 bases from V and 7 bases from J, with 19 bases between. The CDR3 spans 14 residues. Looked up from germline, CDR1 is SGHNT and CDR2 is YYREEE (reference sequence). The CDR3 DNA sequence: TGTGCCAGCATCAAAACCGGCGCCCGGATTGAAGCTTTCTTT. Its translation: CASIKTGARIEAFF.

This clone was seen a few times. The rearrangement uses TRBV7-9 and TRBJ1-2; 10 positions match TRBD1. The CDR3 is 16 amino acids. The V and J ends lost 1 base and 7 bases, in that order; junction bases with no gene match: 9. Per germline, CDR1 SEHNR and CDR2 FQNEAQ (reference sequence). CDR3 coding DNA: TGTGCCAGCAGCTTAGAACTGACAGGGGGCGCGTTTGGCTACACCTTC. It encodes CASSLELTGGAFGYTF.

The chain has TRBV7-9 and TRBJ2-1; 12 bases are shared with TRBD2. CDR3 length: 15 residues. CDR1 is SEHNR and CDR2 is FQNEAQ in the germline V gene (reference sequence). Unmatched junction bases numbered 6, after V lost 6 bases and J lost 6 bases. CDR3 region: CASRILAGGFNEQFF. Written as DNA, the CDR3 is TGTGCCAGCAGGATACTAGCGGGGGGTTTCAATGAGCAGTTCTTC.

The chain combines TRBV7-6 with TRBJ2-2; D gene unclear. Germline loops: CDR1 SGHVS, CDR2 FNYEAQ. The CDR3 loop spans 10 amino acids. Deletions cut 11 bases from V and 1 base from J, with 2 bases between. The CDR3 sequence: CAQNTGELFF. The CDR3 nucleotides read TGTGCCCAGAACACCGGGGAGCTGTTTTTT.

This clone showed up just once. V is TRBV11-2 and J is TRBJ2-5; 9 bases map to TRBD2. Germline CDR1 is SGHAT and CDR2 is FQNNGV. The CDR3 loop spans 14 amino acids. V lost 1 base and J lost 6; bases outside the gene matches: 3. CDR3 nucleotide sequence: TGTGCCAGCAGCTTAGGCGGGGGGGTACAGACCCAGTACTTC. Residues: CASSLGGGVQTQYF.

The V call is TRBV27, the J call TRBJ1-4; TRBD1 matches at 7 bases. V was clipped by 0 bases and J by 10 bases; unmatched bases: 8. The CDR3 covers 15 residues. CDR1 MNHEY and CDR2 SMNVEV come from the germline V gene (reference sequence). Here the CDR3 DNA reads TGTGCCAGCAGTTTATCGACAGGGTCCTTGGGAAAACTGTTTTTT. It codes for CASSLSTGSLGKLFF.

This clone was detected a few times. The CDR3 sequence: CASSSGTPGGDTQYF. The DNA of the CDR3 is TGTGCCAGCAGCTCCGGGACCCCGGGGGGGGATACGCAGTATTTT. V and J are TRBV13 and TRBJ2-3; the match to TRBD2 covers 8 bases. The CDR3 spans 15 residues. Trimming removed 4 bases from V and 6 bases from J; junction bases left unmatched: 9. Germline V CDR1 and CDR2: PRHDT, FYEKMQ (reference sequence). Complete variable domain (other parts from reference TRBV13 and TRBJ2-3): AAGVIQSPRHLIKEKRETATLKCYPIPRHDTVYWYQQGPGQDPQFLISFYEKMQSDKGSIPDRFSAQQFSDYHSELNMSSLELGDSALYFCASSSGTPGGDTQYFGPGTRLTVL.

The chain combines TRBV6-5 with TRBJ2-1; D gene ambiguous. V lost 8 bases to trimming and J lost 5 bases, with 13 bases between them. The CDR3 extends over 13 amino acids. In germline, CDR1 is MNHEY, CDR2 SVGAGI. The CDR3 sequence is CASGAQDHNEQFF. CDR3 coding DNA: TGTGCCAGCGGAGCGCAGGACCACAATGAGCAGTTCTTC.